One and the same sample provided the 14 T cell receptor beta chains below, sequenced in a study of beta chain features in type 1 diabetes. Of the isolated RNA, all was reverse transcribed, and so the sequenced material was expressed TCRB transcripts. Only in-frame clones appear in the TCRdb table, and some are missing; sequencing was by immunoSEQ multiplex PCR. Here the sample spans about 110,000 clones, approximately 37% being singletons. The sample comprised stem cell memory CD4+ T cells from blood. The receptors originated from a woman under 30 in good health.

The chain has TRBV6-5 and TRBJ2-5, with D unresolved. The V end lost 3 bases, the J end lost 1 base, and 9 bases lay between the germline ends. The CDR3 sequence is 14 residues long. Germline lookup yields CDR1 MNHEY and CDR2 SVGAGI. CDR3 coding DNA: TGTGCCAGCAGTTATGGCAGGCGCCAAGAGACCCAGTACTTC. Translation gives CASSYGRRQETQYF.

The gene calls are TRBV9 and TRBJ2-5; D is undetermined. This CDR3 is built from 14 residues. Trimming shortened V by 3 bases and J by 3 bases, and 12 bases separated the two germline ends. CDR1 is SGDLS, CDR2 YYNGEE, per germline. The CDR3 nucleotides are TGTGCCAGCAGCGCTGGCAGTACCGAAGAGACCCAGTACTTC. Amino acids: CASSAGSTEETQYF.

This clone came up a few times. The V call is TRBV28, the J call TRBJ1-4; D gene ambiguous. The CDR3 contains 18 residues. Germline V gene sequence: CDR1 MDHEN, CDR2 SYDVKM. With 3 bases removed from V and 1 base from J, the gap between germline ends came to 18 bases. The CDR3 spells CASSFIWGGRQTNEKLFF. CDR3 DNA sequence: TGTGCCAGCAGTTTCATCTGGGGAGGTCGACAAACTAATGAAAAACTGTTTTTT. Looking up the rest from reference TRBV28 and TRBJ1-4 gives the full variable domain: DVKVTQSSRYLVKRTGEKVFLECVQDMDHENMFWYRQDPGLGLRLIYFSYDVKMKEKGDIPEGYSVSREKKERFSLILESASTNQTSMYLCASSFIWGGRQTNEKLFFGSGTQLSVL.

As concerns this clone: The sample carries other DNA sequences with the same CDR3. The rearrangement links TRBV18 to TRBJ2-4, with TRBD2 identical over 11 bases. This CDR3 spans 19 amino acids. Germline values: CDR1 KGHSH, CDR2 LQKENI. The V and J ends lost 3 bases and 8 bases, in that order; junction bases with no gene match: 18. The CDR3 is CASSPPTGARTSGLYIQYF. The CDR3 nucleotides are TGTGCCAGCTCACCTCCGACAGGGGCGCGGACTAGCGGGTTGTACATTCAGTACTTC. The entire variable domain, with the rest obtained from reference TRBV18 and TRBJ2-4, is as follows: NAGVMQNPRHLVRRRGQEARLRCSPMKGHSHVYWYRQLPEEGLKFMVYLQKENIIDESGMPKERFSAEFPKEGPSILRIQQVVRGDSAAYFCASSPPTGARTSGLYIQYFGAGTRLSVL.

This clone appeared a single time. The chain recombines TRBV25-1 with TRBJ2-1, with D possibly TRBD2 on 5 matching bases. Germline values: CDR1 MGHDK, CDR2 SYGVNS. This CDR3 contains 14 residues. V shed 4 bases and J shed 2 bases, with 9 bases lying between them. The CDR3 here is CASSGLRAYNEQFF. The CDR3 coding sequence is TGTGCCAGCAGTGGACTGAGGGCCTACAATGAGCAGTTCTTC.

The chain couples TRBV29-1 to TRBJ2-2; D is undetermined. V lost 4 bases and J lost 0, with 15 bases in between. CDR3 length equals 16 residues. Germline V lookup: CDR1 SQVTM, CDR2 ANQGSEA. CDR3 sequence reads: CSVGHLEESNTGELFF. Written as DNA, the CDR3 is TGCAGCGTTGGCCACTTAGAGGAATCGAACACCGGGGAGCTGTTTTTT.

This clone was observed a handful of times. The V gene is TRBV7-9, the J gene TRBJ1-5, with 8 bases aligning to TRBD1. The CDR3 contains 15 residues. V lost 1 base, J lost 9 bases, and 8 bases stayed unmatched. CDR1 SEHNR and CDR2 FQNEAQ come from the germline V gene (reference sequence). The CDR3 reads CASSLGQGPAGPQHF. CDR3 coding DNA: TGTGCCAGCAGCTTAGGACAGGGGCCGGCGGGGCCCCAGCATTTT.

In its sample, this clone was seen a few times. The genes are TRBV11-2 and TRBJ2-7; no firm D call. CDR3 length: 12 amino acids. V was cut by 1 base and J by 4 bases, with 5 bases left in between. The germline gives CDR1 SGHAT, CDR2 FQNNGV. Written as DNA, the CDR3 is TGTGCCAGCAGCTTAGTAATATACGAGCAGTACTTC. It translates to CASSLVIYEQYF.

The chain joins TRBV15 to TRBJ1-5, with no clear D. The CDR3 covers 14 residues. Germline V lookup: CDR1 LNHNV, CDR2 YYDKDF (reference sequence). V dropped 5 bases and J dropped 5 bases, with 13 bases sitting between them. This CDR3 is CATSRSYEDQPQHF. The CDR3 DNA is TGTGCCACCAGCCGTTCCTACGAAGATCAGCCCCAGCATTTT.

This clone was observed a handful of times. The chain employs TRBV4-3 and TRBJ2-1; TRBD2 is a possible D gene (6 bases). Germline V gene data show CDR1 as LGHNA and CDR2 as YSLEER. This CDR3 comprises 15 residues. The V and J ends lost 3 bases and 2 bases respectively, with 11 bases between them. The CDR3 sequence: CASSQTGGPYNEQFF. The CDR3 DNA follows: TGCGCCAGCAGCCAGACCGGAGGGCCCTACAATGAGCAGTTCTTC.

The CDR3 DNA reads TGCGCCAGCAGGTTCTCGGGGACAGCCAACAATGAGCAGTTCTTC. Protein: CASRFSGTANNEQFF. The chain combines TRBV5-1 with TRBJ2-1; 7 positions agree with TRBD1. Trimming cost V 5 bases and J 5 bases; bases outside gene matches: 10. Germline V CDR1 and CDR2: SGHRS, YFSETQ. The CDR3 extends over 15 amino acids.

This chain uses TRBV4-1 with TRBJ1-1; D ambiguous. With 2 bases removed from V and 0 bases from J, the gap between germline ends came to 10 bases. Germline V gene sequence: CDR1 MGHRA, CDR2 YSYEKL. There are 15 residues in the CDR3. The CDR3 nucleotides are TGCGCCAGCAGCCAACGGAACAGCCTGAACACTGAAGCTTTCTTT. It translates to CASSQRNSLNTEAFF.

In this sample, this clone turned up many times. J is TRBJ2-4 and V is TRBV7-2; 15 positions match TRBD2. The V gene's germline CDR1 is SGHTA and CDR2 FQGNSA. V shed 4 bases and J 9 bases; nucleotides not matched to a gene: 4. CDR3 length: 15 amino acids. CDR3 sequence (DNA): TGTGCCAGCAGCTGTGGGACTAGCGGGAGGAGCATTCAGTACTTC. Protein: CASSCGTSGRSIQYF.

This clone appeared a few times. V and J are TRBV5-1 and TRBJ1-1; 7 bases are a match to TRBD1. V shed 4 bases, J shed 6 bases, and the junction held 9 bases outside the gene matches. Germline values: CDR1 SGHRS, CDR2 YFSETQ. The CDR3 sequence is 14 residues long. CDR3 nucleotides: TGCGCCAGCAGCCACCCCGACAGGGCTGCTGAAGCTTTCTTT. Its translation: CASSHPDRAAEAFF. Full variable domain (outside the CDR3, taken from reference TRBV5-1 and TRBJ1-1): KAGVTQTPRYLIKTRGQQVTLSCSPISGHRSVSWYQQTPGQGLQFLFEYFSETQRNKGNFPGRFSGRQFSNSRSEMNVSTLELGDSALYLCASSHPDRAAEAFFGQGTRLTVV.